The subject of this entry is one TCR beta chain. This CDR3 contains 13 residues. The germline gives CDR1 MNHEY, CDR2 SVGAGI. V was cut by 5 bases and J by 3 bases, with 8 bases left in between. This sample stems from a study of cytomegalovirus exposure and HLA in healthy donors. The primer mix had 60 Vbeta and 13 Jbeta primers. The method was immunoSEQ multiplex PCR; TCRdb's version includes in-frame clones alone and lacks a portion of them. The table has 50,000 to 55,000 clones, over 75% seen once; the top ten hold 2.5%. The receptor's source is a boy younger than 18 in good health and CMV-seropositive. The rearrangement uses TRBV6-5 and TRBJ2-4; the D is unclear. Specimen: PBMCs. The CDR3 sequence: CASSQIYKNIQYF. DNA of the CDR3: TGTGCCAGCAGTCAGATTTACAAAAACATTCAGTACTTC.